This T cell receptor (beta chain) is drawn from a study of blood T cell repertoires in COVID-19. Study-level information: Samples taken during acute and convalescent COVID-19 were collected in the United States, Italy and Spain. Nucleic acid was either cDNA or gDNA, and it came from T cells, B-cell-depleted T cells, or PBMCs.

Original methodology: Amplification with reference gene primers provided the estimates of nucleated cell counts. Sequencing was performed with immunoSEQ multiplex PCR; in TCRdb, only in-frame clones are kept and a portion is missing. The D gene and trimming were derived from the DNA, and the V and J assignments and clone size from that table. The sample carries approximately 90,000 clones, 75% to 85% recorded once. Losses at the gene ends were 0 bases for V and 2 bases for J; bases not matched to a gene: 3. The germline gives CDR1 SGHKS, CDR2 YYEKEE (reference sequence). The CDR3 covers 15 residues. This clone appeared a few times.

The chain has TRBV5-5 and TRBJ1-2, with 8 bases that match TRBD1. The sequencing sample was made of peripheral blood. This receptor was taken from a woman of 80 years or more with acute or convalescent COVID-19. The CDR3 sequence is CASSLGTGINYGYTF. The CDR3 nucleotides read TGTGCCAGCAGCTTGGGGACAGGGATCAACTATGGCTACACCTTC.